This T cell receptor beta chain derives from a study of T cell repertoires in cytomegalovirus infection. Each CDR3 protein is one row after TCRdb ran MiXCR on the reads. The repertoire holds 55,000 to 85,000 distinct CDR3 sequences, with under 4.5% as singletons. V lost 1 base and J lost 4, with 10 bases in between. Germline values: CDR1 SEHNR, CDR2 FQNEAQ (reference sequence). The CDR3 has 14 amino acids. In this sample, this clonotype turned up a few times. This chain links TRBV7-9 with TRBJ1-2; D may be TRBD1 (6 bases). This receptor was obtained from a human donor in good health (CMV status not recorded). Some clones in this sample may be carry-over from other donors' samples. Sequenced input: PBMCs. This CDR3 is CASSLGRGSYGYTF. The CDR3 coding sequence is TGTGCCAGCAGCTTAGGCAGGGGTTCCTATGGCTACACCTTC.